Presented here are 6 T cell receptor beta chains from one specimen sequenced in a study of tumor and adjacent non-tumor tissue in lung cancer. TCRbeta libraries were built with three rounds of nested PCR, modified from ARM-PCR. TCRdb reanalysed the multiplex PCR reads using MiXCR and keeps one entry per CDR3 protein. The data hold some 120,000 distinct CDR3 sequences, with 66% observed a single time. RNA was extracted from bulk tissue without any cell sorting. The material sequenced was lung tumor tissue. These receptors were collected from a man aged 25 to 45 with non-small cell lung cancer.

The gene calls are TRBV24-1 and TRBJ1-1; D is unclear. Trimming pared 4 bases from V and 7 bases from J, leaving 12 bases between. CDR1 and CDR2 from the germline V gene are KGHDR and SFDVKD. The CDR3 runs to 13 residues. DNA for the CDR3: TGTGCCACCAGTGACTCAGGTCGTTGTGAAGCTTTCTTT. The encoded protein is CATSDSGRCEAFF.

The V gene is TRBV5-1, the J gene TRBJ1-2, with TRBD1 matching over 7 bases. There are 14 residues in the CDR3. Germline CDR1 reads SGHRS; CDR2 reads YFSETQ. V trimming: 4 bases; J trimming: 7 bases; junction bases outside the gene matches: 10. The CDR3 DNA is TGCGCCAGCAGCGAAGAGACAGGGTTGAGTGGCTACACCTTC. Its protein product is CASSEETGLSGYTF. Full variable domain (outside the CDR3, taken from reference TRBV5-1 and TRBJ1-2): KAGVTQTPRYLIKTRGQQVTLSCSPISGHRSVSWYQQTPGQGLQFLFEYFSETQRNKGNFPGRFSGRQFSNSRSEMNVSTLELGDSALYLCASSEETGLSGYTFGSGTRLTVV.

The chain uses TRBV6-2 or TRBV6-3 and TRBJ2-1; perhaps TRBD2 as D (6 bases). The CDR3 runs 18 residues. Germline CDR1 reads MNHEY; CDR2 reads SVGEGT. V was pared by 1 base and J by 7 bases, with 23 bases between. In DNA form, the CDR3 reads TGTGCCAGCAGTTACTTTTCCCGGACTATCGGGAAAAGGAATGAGCAGTTCTTC. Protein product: CASSYFSRTIGKRNEQFF.

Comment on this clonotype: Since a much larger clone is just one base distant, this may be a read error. The CDR3 coding sequence is TGTGCCAGCGGAGGGATGGGGCCCAAGCATTTT. Its translation: CASGGMGPKHF. The chain carries TRBV6-1 and TRBJ1-5; D perhaps matches TRBD1 (5 bases). Looked up from germline, CDR1 is MNHNS and CDR2 is SASEGT. The CDR3 runs to 11 residues.

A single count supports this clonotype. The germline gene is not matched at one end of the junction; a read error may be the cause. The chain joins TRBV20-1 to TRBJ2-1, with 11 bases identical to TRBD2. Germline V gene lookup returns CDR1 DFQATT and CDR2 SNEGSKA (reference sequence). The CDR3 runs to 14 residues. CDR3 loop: CSACTSGGCNEQLF. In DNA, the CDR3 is TGCAGTGCTTGTACTAGCGGGGGTTGCAATGAGCAGCTCTTC.

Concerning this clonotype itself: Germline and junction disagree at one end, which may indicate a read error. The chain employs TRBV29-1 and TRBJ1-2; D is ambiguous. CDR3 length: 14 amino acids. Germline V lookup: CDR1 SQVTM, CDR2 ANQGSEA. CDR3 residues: CSSQDLVTPNGYNF. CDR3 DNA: TGCAGCTCACAAGACCTCGTTACCCCCAATGGCTACAACTTC.